This TCR beta chain was obtained from a study of blood T cells in healthy people across ages. Study outcomes and limitations: Expanded clonotype shifts may have been confounded, as the donors had an unknown CMV status. Roughly linearly, TCR beta diversity per million T cells fell as age increased.

The individuals who served as donors were healthy Caucasians living in Russia, aged roughly 6 to 95. This clonotype occurred many times. Its antigen remains unidentified. The authors ran a second PCR of about 7 to 11 cycles using a sample-barcoded 5' primer and a J-beta primer mix. Samples each returned at least 2.5 million CDR3-containing paired-end reads. TCRdb reanalysed the 5' RACE reads using MiXCR and keeps one entry per CDR3 protein. The data hold 1.8 million or so distinct CDR3 sequences, with approximately 40% observed a single time. Germline lookup yields CDR1 SGHVS and CDR2 FNYEAQ. The V end was cut by 5 bases, the J end by 4 bases, with 14 bases between. This CDR3 contains 14 residues.

The sequenced material came from blood. The chain recombines TRBV7-6 with TRBJ1-2; TRBD1 might be the D (5 bases). The clonotype originates from a human donor in good health. In nucleotides, the CDR3 is TGTGCCAGCAGCCCTGGGGACCGCCTCTATGGCTACACCTTC. It encodes CASSPGDRLYGYTF.